These T cell receptor beta chains were read from a single sample in a study of shared clonotypes between healthy human individuals. Assay: immunoSEQ multiplex PCR; the TCRdb copy retains only in-frame clones and omits some. The top ten clones hold about 25% of a sample with roughly 890,000 clones, 85% to 95% of them seen once. Sequenced input: naive CD8+ T cells sorted from blood. The receptors shown here come from a man aged 25 to 40 in good health. CDR3s include the opening cysteine and the closing phenylalanine or tryptophan. D genes are given only for firm matches. Not all rows give a size; the values are once, few, many and, for expanded clones, a class.

CDR3 DNA: TGCGCCAGCGAGCCTCTAGCGGGAGGGCACGAGCAGTACTTC; CDR3 protein: CASEPLAGGHEQYF; J gene: TRBJ2-7; D gene: TRBD2; V gene: TRBV10-2; clone size: NA
CDR3 DNA: TGTGCCAGCTTGAGTGTTGGGGGACCTGGAAACACCATATATTTT; CDR3 protein: CASLSVGGPGNTIYF; J gene: TRBJ1-3; D gene: NA; V gene: TRBV7-9; clone size: once
CDR3 DNA: TGTGCCAGCAGTTTAAACGGCGGGGGCGAGACCCAGTACTTC; CDR3 protein: CASSLNGGGETQYF; J gene: TRBJ2-5; D gene: NA; V gene: TRBV27; clone size: few
CDR3 DNA: TGCGCCAGCAGTGAGTCGTTGGCTAGCGGGGCGAGCACAGATACGCAGTATTTT; CDR3 protein: CASSESLASGASTDTQYF; J gene: TRBJ2-3; D gene: TRBD2; V gene: TRBV10-1; clone size: NA
CDR3 DNA: TGTGCCAGTAGTATGGGACCCGAGCCGAACAATGAGCAGTTCTTC; CDR3 protein: CASSMGPEPNNEQFF; J gene: TRBJ2-1; D gene: NA; V gene: TRBV19; clone size: NA
CDR3 DNA: TGTGCCAGCAGGAAGGGGGGTGCCTACGAGCAGTACTTC; CDR3 protein: CASRKGGAYEQYF; J gene: TRBJ2-7; D gene: NA; V gene: TRBV28; clone size: NA
CDR3 DNA: TGTGCCAGCAGTGACCCACAGGGTGACTACGAGCAGTACTTC; CDR3 protein: CASSDPQGDYEQYF; J gene: TRBJ2-7; D gene: NA; V gene: TRBV2; clone size: NA
CDR3 DNA: TGTGCCAGCAGCGCCGGGGACAGGGTCTACGAGCAGTACTTC; CDR3 protein: CASSAGDRVYEQYF; J gene: TRBJ2-7; D gene: TRBD1; V gene: TRBV9; clone size: NA
CDR3 DNA: TGCGCCAGCAGCTTGGGCCAGGGGATCGACGAGCAGTACTTC; CDR3 protein: CASSLGQGIDEQYF; J gene: TRBJ2-7; D gene: NA; V gene: TRBV5-1; clone size: NA
CDR3 DNA: TGTGCCAGCAGTAGGACAGGGGGTACTGGCTACACCTTC; CDR3 protein: CASSRTGGTGYTF; J gene: TRBJ1-2; D gene: TRBD1; V gene: TRBV27; clone size: NA
CDR3 DNA: TGCGCCAGCATTCCTGGCGCAGGCTATGGCTACACCTTC; CDR3 protein: CASIPGAGYGYTF; J gene: TRBJ1-2; D gene: NA; V gene: TRBV10-2; clone size: NA
CDR3 DNA: TGTGCCAGCAGCCCCCGGGGAGTTCTGAACGAGCAGTACTTC; CDR3 protein: CASSPRGVLNEQYF; J gene: TRBJ2-7; D gene: NA; V gene: TRBV28; clone size: NA
CDR3 DNA: TGTGCCAGCAGTCCACGGAATTACAATGAGCAGTTCTTC; CDR3 protein: CASSPRNYNEQFF; J gene: TRBJ2-1; D gene: NA; V gene: TRBV25-1; clone size: once
CDR3 DNA: TGCAGCGGAGCTAGCACAGATACGCAGTATTTT; CDR3 protein: CSGASTDTQYF; J gene: TRBJ2-3; D gene: NA; V gene: TRBV29-1; clone size: NA
CDR3 DNA: TGTGCCAGTAGTATGGCGGGGAGCTCCTACAATGAGCAGTTCTTC; CDR3 protein: CASSMAGSSYNEQFF; J gene: TRBJ2-1; D gene: NA; V gene: TRBV19; clone size: NA
CDR3 DNA: TGTGCCAGCAGTCTAAAGGGACATTCCACAGATACGCAGTATTTT; CDR3 protein: CASSLKGHSTDTQYF; J gene: TRBJ2-3; D gene: NA; V gene: TRBV27; clone size: NA
CDR3 DNA: TGTGCCAGCGGTAAAGACCGGGACGGAACTAACTATGGCTACACCTTC; CDR3 protein: CASGKDRDGTNYGYTF; J gene: TRBJ1-2; D gene: NA; V gene: TRBV2; clone size: NA
CDR3 DNA: TGTGCCAGCAGCTTAACGGCGAATACGGATGGCTACACCTTC; CDR3 protein: CASSLTANTDGYTF; J gene: TRBJ1-2; D gene: NA; V gene: TRBV5-6; clone size: NA
CDR3 DNA: TGTGCCAGCGAGGGCGGGAGGGCACCATTCACAGATACGCAGTATTTT; CDR3 protein: CASEGGRAPFTDTQYF; J gene: TRBJ2-3; D gene: TRBD2; V gene: TRBV28; clone size: NA
CDR3 DNA: TGTGCCAGCAGTGAAAGGCACGGTCAAGAGACCCAGTACTTC; CDR3 protein: CASSERHGQETQYF; J gene: TRBJ2-5; D gene: NA; V gene: TRBV2; clone size: NA
CDR3 DNA: TGTGCCTGGAGTCGGGGCAGTCGGGCAGATACGCAGTATTTT; CDR3 protein: CAWSRGSRADTQYF; J gene: TRBJ2-3; D gene: NA; V gene: TRBV30; clone size: NA
CDR3 DNA: TGCGCCAGCAGCCAAGATCCCTACCCCATGAACACTGAAGCTTTCTTT; CDR3 protein: CASSQDPYPMNTEAFF; J gene: TRBJ1-1; D gene: NA; V gene: TRBV4-1; clone size: NA
CDR3 DNA: TGTGCCAGCAGTTCTCCAGATACGCAGTATTTT; CDR3 protein: CASSSPDTQYF; J gene: TRBJ2-3; D gene: NA; V gene: TRBV27; clone size: NA
CDR3 DNA: TGTGCCAGCAGCACCTGGACAGAAAATGAAAAACTGTTTTTT; CDR3 protein: CASSTWTENEKLFF; J gene: TRBJ1-4; D gene: NA; V gene: TRBV9; clone size: once